Listed below are T cell receptor beta chains from one sample, sequenced in a study of pediatric ulcerative colitis. The table came from immunoSEQ multiplex PCR; TCRdb's copy has only in-frame clones and leaves some out. This table has more than 15,000 clones, 65% to 75% appearing once. The sample consisted of gut tissue. The receptor set was obtained from a girl under 18 with moderate ulcerative colitis. Both conserved end residues are part of each CDR3. The D gene is left open where the match is weak. The size entry is marked missing in some rows and otherwise reads once, few, many or a size class.

abundance	d_gene	v_gene	j_gene	CDR3nt	CDR3aa
-	-	TRBV5-1	TRBJ2-5	TGCGCCAGCAGCGCATCGGTGGGGGAGACCCAGTACTTC	CASSASVGETQYF
-	-	TRBV28	TRBJ2-7	TGTGCCAGCAGTTTCCATAGGGGGCAGTACTTC	CASSFHRGQYF
-	TRBD1	TRBV5-4	TRBJ1-2	TGTGCCAGCAGCCACCGGGACAGGGACGGCTACACCTTC	CASSHRDRDGYTF
-	-	TRBV11-2	TRBJ1-4	TGTGCCAGCAGCTTAGAGGGAAGGACTAATGAAAAACTGTTTTTT	CASSLEGRTNEKLFF
-	TRBD2	TRBV10-2	TRBJ2-1	TGCGCCAGCAGGAAAACTCCGGGACTAGCGGATCACGAGCAGTTCTTC	CASRKTPGLADHEQFF
-	-	TRBV6-5	TRBJ1-4	TGTGCCAGCAGTTATAGCTTTACAACTAATGAAAAACTGTTTTTT	CASSYSFTTNEKLFF
-	-	TRBV19	TRBJ2-3	TGTGCCAGTAGTATTGGAAGTAGCATGGGGCCGCAGTATTTT	CASSIGSSMGPQYF
medium-sized	TRBD1	TRBV4-2	TRBJ2-7	TGTGCCAGCAGCCAAGAAGGGACAGGCACCTACGAGCAGTACTTC	CASSQEGTGTYEQYF
-	-	TRBV15	TRBJ1-1	TGTGCCACCAGCAGAGATAACAGTCAACGAGCTTTCTTT	CATSRDNSQRAFF
-	-	TRBV5-1	TRBJ2-1	TGCGCCAGCACGGTGGAGGATTACAATGAGCAGTTCTTC	CASTVEDYNEQFF
-	-	TRBV5-6	TRBJ1-6	TGTGCCAGCAGCTTGGCCAGGGGATCGATATCCTATAATTCACCCCTCCACTTT	CASSLARGSISYNSPLHF
few	-	TRBV27	TRBJ2-7	TGTGCCAGCAGTTTGTTCGGAGGGTACTACGAGCAGTACTTC	CASSLFGGYYEQYF
-	-	TRBV6-1	TRBJ1-2	TGTGCCAGCAACGGGGTCTATGGCTACACCTTC	CASNGVYGYTF
-	-	TRBV5-4	TRBJ2-5	TGTGCCAGCAGCTTCGAAAAGACCCAGTACTTC	CASSFEKTQYF
-	-	TRBV27	TRBJ2-3	TGTGCCAGCAGTTCCGTCACAGATACGCAGTATTTT	CASSSVTDTQYF
-	-	TRBV5-1	TRBJ2-3	TGCGCCAGCAGCTTGGTAAGGTCCGAGGTGGATACGCAGTATTTT	CASSLVRSEVDTQYF
-	-	TRBV6-4	TRBJ1-2	TGTGCCAGCAGTGACTCACCCGGCGGCCACTATGGCTACACCTTC	CASSDSPGGHYGYTF
-	-	TRBV27	TRBJ2-1	TGTGCCAGCAGTTTACTGGGGGCGAAACCTGATGAGCAGTTCTTC	CASSLLGAKPDEQFF
-	-	TRBV25-1	TRBJ2-5	TGTGCCAGCAGTCCGAGAACGGGGTTCCAAGAGACCCAGTACTTC	CASSPRTGFQETQYF
-	-	TRBV19	TRBJ2-3	TGTGCCAGTAGGGGAGATGGCACAGATACGCAGTATTTT	CASRGDGTDTQYF
-	-	TRBV5-8	TRBJ2-2	TGTGCCAGCAGCTTGGTGGGGGTTCGAACCGGGGAGCTGTTTTTT	CASSLVGVRTGELFF
-	-	TRBV5-1	TRBJ2-5	TGCGCCAGCAGCAGGACGGTGGGCCAAGAGACCCAGTACTTC	CASSRTVGQETQYF
-	-	TRBV18	TRBJ1-3	TGTGCCAGCTCACCAACAGGGATTTCTGGAAACACCATATATTTT	CASSPTGISGNTIYF
-	TRBD1	TRBV10-3	TRBJ2-5	TGTGCCAGCCGTCCGGGACAGGGGGCGGGAGAGACCCAGTACTTC	CASRPGQGAGETQYF
few	-	TRBV9	TRBJ1-3	TGTGCCAGCAGCGTCAACCCTTCTGGAAACACCATATATTTT	CASSVNPSGNTIYF
few	-	TRBV28	TRBJ1-6	TGTGCCAGCAGTGTCGTGGATTCACCCCTCCACTTT	CASSVVDSPLHF
-	TRBD1	TRBV18	TRBJ2-3	TGTGCCAGCTCACCAAGAAGTCCCGGGACAGGGGTAGATACGCAGTATTTT	CASSPRSPGTGVDTQYF
-	TRBD1	TRBV7-8	TRBJ2-7	TGTGCCAGCAGCTTAGATACAGGGGGGTTCTACGAGCAGTACTTC	CASSLDTGGFYEQYF
-	-	TRBV7-8	TRBJ1-3	TGTGCCAGCAGCTTGGGGCCTCCGGCTGGAAACACCATATATTTT	CASSLGPPAGNTIYF
-	-	TRBV4-2	TRBJ2-3	TGTGCCAGCAGCCAAGCTGGGGACACGGGTACGCAGTATTTT	CASSQAGDTGTQYF
-	TRBD1	TRBV15	TRBJ2-5	TGTGCCACCAGCAGCCGACAGGGCTCCTGGGAGACCCAGTACTTC	CATSSRQGSWETQYF
once	-	TRBV6-6	TRBJ2-1	TGTGCCAGCAGTTACTCAGGTCCTTGGGTCAATGAGCAGTTCTTC	CASSYSGPWVNEQFF
-	-	TRBV4-2	TRBJ1-1	TGTGCCAGCAGCCCGGTGGTGGGGGCCGTAGGGCAGGGCACTGAAGCTTTCTTT	CASSPVVGAVGQGTEAFF
once	TRBD2	TRBV5-6	TRBJ2-3	TGTGCCAGCAGCCGCCCCAGCGGGGGGGTAGATACGCAGTATTTT	CASSRPSGGVDTQYF
once	-	TRBV7-2	TRBJ2-2	TGTGCCAGCAGCTTAGTCGTATCAGTCACGAACACCGGGGAGCTGTTTTTT	CASSLVVSVTNTGELFF
few	TRBD1	TRBV30	TRBJ1-1	TGTGCCTGGAGCAGGGACAGTAACACTGAAGCTTTCTTT	CAWSRDSNTEAFF